These 30 T cell receptor beta chains share one sample of origin, sequenced in a study of OX40 agonist ivuxolimab in advanced cancers. The repertoire was sequenced with immunoSEQ multiplex PCR; TCRdb's copy has only in-frame clones and lacks some. The repertoire holds nearly 65,000 clones, with 90% to 95% as singletons. The material was CD4+ or CD8+ T cells sorted from blood, obtained in a trial of the OX40 agonist ivuxolimab. The receptors here all came from an adult with an advanced solid tumor such as melanoma, head and neck, liver or kidney cancer.

The gene calls are TRBV4-1 and TRBJ2-7; D possibly corresponds to TRBD2 (6 bases). This CDR3 spans 13 amino acids. Trimming shortened V by 4 bases and J by 3 bases, and 10 bases separated the two germline ends. Germline lookup yields CDR1 MGHRA and CDR2 YSYEKL. CDR3 amino acids: CASSLRLVYEQYF. The CDR3 DNA follows: TGCGCCAGCAGCCTTCGACTAGTCTACGAGCAGTACTTC.

The rearrangement links TRBV27 to TRBJ2-7; maybe TRBD1 (5 bases). CDR1 MNHEY and CDR2 SMNVEV come from the germline V gene (reference sequence). Between the trimmed V and J ends, which lost 0 bases and 2 bases, there was a span of 23 bases. There are 19 residues in the CDR3. The CDR3 loop is CASSLSPPFGRAFTYEQYV. CDR3 DNA: TGTGCCAGCAGTTTATCCCCCCCTTTCGGCAGGGCTTTCACCTACGAGCAGTACGTC.

The chain recombines TRBV2 with TRBJ2-7; D call uncertain. Germline-derived CDR1 and CDR2 are SNHLY and FYNNEI. Trimming left V 1 base short and J 4 bases short, with 14 bases between. The CDR3 loop spans 15 amino acids. The CDR3 is CASSEGPRSKYEQYF. The DNA of the CDR3 is TGTGCCAGCAGTGAAGGCCCACGGTCCAAATACGAGCAGTACTTC.

The rearrangement joins TRBV5-5 to TRBJ2-7; no reliable D call. The CDR3 covers 16 residues. CDR1 SGHKS and CDR2 YYEKEE come from the germline V gene (reference sequence). V lost 0 bases and J lost 2, with 15 bases in between. The CDR3 region is CASSLAGQQITYEQYF. The CDR3 DNA reads as TGTGCCAGCAGCTTGGCCGGGCAGCAAATAACCTACGAGCAGTACTTC.

The chain carries TRBV9 and TRBJ1-2; D is ambiguous. This CDR3 is 17 amino acids long. Trimming removed 2 bases at V and 0 bases at J, with 17 bases between. CDR1 is SGDLS, CDR2 YYNGEE, per germline. The CDR3 loop is CASSVFSGLRPNYGYTF. In nucleotides, the CDR3 is TGTGCCAGCAGCGTCTTCTCCGGGCTCCGCCCTAACTATGGCTACACCTTC.

This sequence joins TRBV29-1 and TRBJ2-2; no clear D gene. Looked up from germline, CDR1 is SQVTM and CDR2 is ANQGSEA. This CDR3 is built from 13 residues. V was trimmed by 7 bases and J by 1 base, leaving 10 bases between them. The CDR3 loop reads CSAPNWNTGELFF. CDR3 DNA: TGCAGCGCCCCCAACTGGAACACCGGGGAGCTGTTTTTT.

The chain couples TRBV27 to TRBJ1-6; unclear D gene. Germline V gene data show CDR1 as MNHEY and CDR2 as SMNVEV (reference sequence). The CDR3 spans 13 residues. Trimming stripped 3 bases from V and 10 bases from J, with 10 bases between. The CDR3 spells CASSFWTGSPLHF. The CDR3 coding sequence is TGTGCCAGCAGTTTTTGGACTGGATCACCCCTCCACTTT.

The chain is built from TRBV13 and TRBJ2-6, with TRBD1 matching 7 bases. This CDR3 has 18 amino acids. Germline-derived CDR1 and CDR2 are PRHDT and FYEKMQ (reference sequence). J gave up 4 bases and V 5 bases, and 14 bases lay outside the gene matches. The CDR3 is CASSTRDSPTPGANVLTF. Written as DNA, the CDR3 is TGTGCCAGCAGCACCCGGGACAGCCCTACCCCCGGGGCCAACGTCCTGACTTTC.

The gene calls are TRBV28 and TRBJ1-4, with TRBD1 as a possible D gene (5 bases). V lost 3 bases, J lost 0 bases, and 11 bases lay in between. Germline CDR1 and CDR2: MDHEN and SYDVKM. This CDR3 spans 16 amino acids. CDR3 sequence: CASSFRGEATNEKLFF. CDR3 bases: TGTGCCAGCAGTTTTCGAGGGGAGGCAACTAATGAAAAACTGTTTTTT.

The V and J genes are TRBV7-6 and TRBJ2-3; no reliable D call. The CDR3 sequence is 13 residues long. V was cut by 7 bases and J by 0 bases, with 8 bases left in between. Germline V CDR1 and CDR2: SGHVS, FNYEAQ. CDR3 residues: CASIPESTDTQYF. CDR3 DNA: TGTGCCAGCATCCCGGAGAGCACAGATACGCAGTATTTT.

V and J are TRBV7-9 and TRBJ2-5, with D possibly matching TRBD1 (6 bases). The CDR3 totals 14 residues. Germline V gene lookup returns CDR1 SEHNR and CDR2 FQNEAQ (reference sequence). Trimming removed 5 bases at V and 1 base at J, with 11 bases between. CDR3 bases: TGTGCCAGCAGCCTAGGACAGCTCCAAGAGACCCAGTACTTC. Its protein is CASSLGQLQETQYF.

The V gene is TRBV7-6, the J gene TRBJ2-5; no reliable D call. The CDR3 consists of 14 residues. Germline V gives CDR1 SGHVS, CDR2 FNYEAQ. Deletions cut 3 bases from V and 2 bases from J, with 10 bases between. This chain's CDR3 is CASSLRALQETQYF. The DNA for the CDR3 is TGTGCCAGCAGCTTGAGAGCGCTTCAAGAGACCCAGTACTTC.

The CDR3 reads CASSLLAGGPTDTQYF. CDR3 sequence (DNA): TGTGCCAGCAGCTTATTAGCGGGAGGGCCAACAGATACGCAGTATTTT. V is TRBV5-6 and J is TRBJ2-3; 11 bases align to TRBD2. CDR1 and CDR2 from the germline V gene are SGHDT and YYEEEE. The CDR3 contains 16 residues. The junction had 5 bases not matched to a gene; V was cut back by 2 bases and J by 3 bases.

The chain uses TRBV29-1 and TRBJ2-7; the D gene is possibly TRBD2 (5 bases). The CDR3 runs 14 residues. Germline CDR1 reads SQVTM; CDR2 reads ANQGSEA. Trimming took 0 bases from V and 5 from J, leaving 14 bases between them. The CDR3: CSVEDLERVDEQYF. Here the CDR3 DNA reads TGCAGCGTTGAAGATCTTGAGAGGGTGGACGAGCAGTACTTC.

The chain combines TRBV10-3 with TRBJ2-5; D is possibly TRBD2 (5 bases). Germline CDR1 is ENHRY and CDR2 is SYGVKD. The CDR3 consists of 15 residues. Trimming pared 0 bases from V and 8 bases from J, leaving 16 bases between. The CDR3 coding sequence is TGTGCCATCAGTGAGTCTCCCGGAGTAGCGAATACCCAGTACTTC. Its translation is CAISESPGVANTQYF.

The J gene is TRBJ2-7, the V gene TRBV7-6, with D possibly matching TRBD2 (6 bases). V lost 1 base, J lost 3 bases, and 13 bases lay in between. Germline V gene data show CDR1 as SGHVS and CDR2 as FNYEAQ. CDR3 length: 15 amino acids. The CDR3 bases are TGTGCCAGCAGCTTAGAGAGCGGGTCGAACTACGAGCAGTACGTC. It encodes CASSLESGSNYEQYV.

The J gene is TRBJ2-1, the V gene TRBV28; possible D gene TRBD1, 5 bases. Trimming took off 3 bases at V and 8 bases at J, with 17 bases between the two ends. This CDR3 comprises 15 residues. In germline, CDR1 is MDHEN, CDR2 SYDVKM. CDR3 sequence: CASSFAQGLDDEQFF. The CDR3 DNA reads TGTGCCAGCAGTTTCGCGCAGGGTCTTGACGATGAGCAGTTCTTC.

The genes are TRBV4-2 and TRBJ2-1, with unresolved D. Between the trimmed V and J ends, which lost 0 bases and 7 bases, there was a span of 16 bases. This CDR3 is built from 16 residues. Per the germline V gene, CDR1 is LGHNA and CDR2 is YNFKEQ. CDR3 region: CASSQDNQVRINEQFF. The CDR3 nucleotides are TGTGCCAGCAGCCAAGATAACCAAGTCCGGATTAATGAGCAGTTCTTC.

The chain couples TRBV4-1 to TRBJ1-1, with D possibly TRBD1 on 5 matching bases. V was clipped by 0 bases and J by 3 bases, with 11 bases between them. This CDR3 has 15 residues. Per germline, CDR1 MGHRA and CDR2 YSYEKL. The CDR3 nucleotides are TGCGCCAGCAGCCAAGATTGGGGGGAGGACACTGAAGCTTTCTTT. Translated: CASSQDWGEDTEAFF.

The chain employs TRBV27 and TRBJ2-2, with 13 bases lining up with TRBD2. The V and J ends lost 5 bases and 3 bases, in that order; junction bases with no gene match: 6. Germline V gene sequence: CDR1 MNHEY, CDR2 SMNVEV (reference sequence). The CDR3 extends over 17 amino acids. The CDR3 sequence is CASSSTSGGAHTGELFF. CDR3 sequence (DNA): TGTGCCAGCAGTAGTACTAGCGGGGGGGCCCACACCGGGGAGCTGTTTTTT.

The chain couples TRBV27 to TRBJ2-1; possible D gene TRBD1, 6 bases. CDR3 size: 14 residues. CDR1 MNHEY and CDR2 SMNVEV come from the germline V gene (reference sequence). Trimming removed 4 bases from V and 7 bases from J, with 14 bases in between. The CDR3 sequence: CASSSTPTGNEQFF. For the CDR3, the DNA is TGTGCCAGCAGTTCAACCCCAACAGGGAATGAGCAGTTCTTC.

Note on this clone: An end of the junction does not agree with germline; a read error may underlie this. V is TRBV7-7 and J is TRBJ2-7; D unclear. Germline values: CDR1 SSHAT, CDR2 FNYEAQ (reference sequence). The length of the CDR3 is 15 residues. The CDR3 coding sequence is TGTGCTAGCAGCTTAGGTACGGGCGGCCTCTACGAGCAGTACTTC. This encodes CASSLGTGGLYEQYF.

The count of this clone is one. J is TRBJ2-7 and V is TRBV7-9; tentative D call: TRBD1 (5 bases). Germline V gene lookup returns CDR1 SEHNR and CDR2 FQNEAQ (reference sequence). CDR3 length equals 12 residues. The CDR3 bases are TGTGCCAGCAGCTTGGGGCGGCTGTACGTCGGCGTC. This sequence encodes CASSLGRLYVGV.

The chain's CDR3 is CASAPRTVGNTIYF. The CDR3 nucleotides read TGTGCCAGCGCCCCCCGGACAGTTGGAAACACCATATATTTT. The chain recombines TRBV9 with TRBJ1-3; D is perhaps TRBD1 (6 bases). Germline lookup yields CDR1 SGDLS and CDR2 YYNGEE. The CDR3 length is 14 residues. Trimming cost V 7 bases and J 3 bases, with 14 bases left between them.

This sequence joins TRBV27 and TRBJ1-5; no firm D call. V was shortened by 1 base and J by 5 bases, with 0 bases between the two germline ends. Germline CDR1 is MNHEY and CDR2 is SMNVEV (reference sequence). This CDR3 has 11 residues. As DNA, the CDR3 is TGTGCCAGCAGTTTATATCAGCCCCAGCATTTT. It translates to CASSLYQPQHF.

This chain links TRBV27 with TRBJ2-1; TRBD1 matches 8 bases. The CDR3 is 14 residues long. Germline lookup yields CDR1 MNHEY and CDR2 SMNVEV (reference sequence). The V and J ends lost 7 bases and 7 bases, in that order; junction bases with no gene match: 9. The CDR3 here is CASTMTGARNEQFF. DNA of the CDR3: TGTGCCAGCACCATGACAGGGGCCCGTAATGAGCAGTTCTTC.

The V call is TRBV15, the J call TRBJ1-4; TRBD1 aligns across 10 bases. The CDR3 has 14 residues. V trimming: 4 bases; J trimming: 7 bases; junction bases outside the gene matches: 3. Germline V gives CDR1 LNHNV, CDR2 YYDKDF (reference sequence). CDR3 nucleotides: TGTGCCACCAGCATACGGGACAGGGGTGAAAAACTGTTTTTT. Protein: CATSIRDRGEKLFF.

The V gene is TRBV7-3, the J gene TRBJ2-1, with TRBD2 matching 10 bases. V was pared by 5 bases and J by 4 bases, with 5 bases of the junction left unmatched. This CDR3 has 15 amino acids. CDR1 and CDR2 from the germline V gene are SGHTA and FQGTGA. CDR3 sequence (DNA): TGTGCCAGCAGCCCCTTAGCGGGGGGTTACAATGAGCAGTTCTTC. Amino acids: CASSPLAGGYNEQFF.

Here the CDR3 reads CASSQDRTADTQYF. The CDR3 nucleotides read TGTGCCAGCAGCCAAGACCGCACGGCAGATACGCAGTATTTT. J is TRBJ2-3 and V is TRBV4-2; no reliable D call. In germline, CDR1 is LGHNA, CDR2 YNFKEQ. V was pared by 0 bases and J by 4 bases, with 8 bases between. The CDR3 runs to 14 residues.

The rearrangement links TRBV28 to TRBJ1-1; D gene uncertain. This CDR3 is built from 13 residues. Trimming removed 7 bases from V and 5 bases from J, with 14 bases in between. The germline V gene encodes CDR1 MDHEN and CDR2 SYDVKM. In nucleotides, the CDR3 is TGTGCCAGCAAATCCGACGGGGAAACTGAAGCTTTCTTT. As protein: CASKSDGETEAFF.